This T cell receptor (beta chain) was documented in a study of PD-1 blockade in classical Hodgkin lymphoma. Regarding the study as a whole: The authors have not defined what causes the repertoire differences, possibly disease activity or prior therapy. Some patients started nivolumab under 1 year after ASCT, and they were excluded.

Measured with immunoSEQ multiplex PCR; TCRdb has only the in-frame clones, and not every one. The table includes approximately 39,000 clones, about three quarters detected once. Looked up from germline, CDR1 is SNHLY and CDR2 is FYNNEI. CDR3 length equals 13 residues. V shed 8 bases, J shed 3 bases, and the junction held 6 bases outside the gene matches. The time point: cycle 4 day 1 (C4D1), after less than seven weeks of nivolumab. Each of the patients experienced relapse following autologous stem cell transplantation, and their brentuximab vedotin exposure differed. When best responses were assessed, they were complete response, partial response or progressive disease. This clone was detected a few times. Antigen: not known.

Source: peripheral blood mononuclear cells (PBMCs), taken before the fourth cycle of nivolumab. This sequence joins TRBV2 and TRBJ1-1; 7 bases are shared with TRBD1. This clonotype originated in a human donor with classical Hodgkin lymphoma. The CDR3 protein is CASGRQGYTEAFF. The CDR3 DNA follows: TGTGCCAGCGGCCGACAGGGATACACTGAAGCTTTCTTT.